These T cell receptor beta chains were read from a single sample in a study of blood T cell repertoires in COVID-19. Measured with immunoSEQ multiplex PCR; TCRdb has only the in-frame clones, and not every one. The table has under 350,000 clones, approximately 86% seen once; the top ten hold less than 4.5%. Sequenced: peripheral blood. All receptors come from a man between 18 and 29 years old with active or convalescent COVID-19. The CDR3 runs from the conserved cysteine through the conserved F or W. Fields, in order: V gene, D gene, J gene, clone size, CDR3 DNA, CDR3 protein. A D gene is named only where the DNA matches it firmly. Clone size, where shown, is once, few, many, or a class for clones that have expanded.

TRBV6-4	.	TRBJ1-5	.	TGTGCCAGCAGCCTCAGAGGGTTTGGTAATCAGCCCCAGCATTTT	CASSLRGFGNQPQHF
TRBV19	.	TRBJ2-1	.	TGTGCCAGTACCCACCGTCTACTCCATGAGCAGTTCTTC	CASTHRLLHEQFF
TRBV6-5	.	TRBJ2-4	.	TGTGCCAGCAGTTACGCTCCTGCAGGAGCCAAAAACATTCAGTACTTC	CASSYAPAGAKNIQYF
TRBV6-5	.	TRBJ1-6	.	TGTGCCAGCAGTTACTCTAATAATTCACCCCTCCACTTT	CASSYSNNSPLHF
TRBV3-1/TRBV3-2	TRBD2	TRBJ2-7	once	TGTGCCAGCAGCCAAGGGACTAGCGGGAGAAACGAGCAGTACTTC	CASSQGTSGRNEQYF
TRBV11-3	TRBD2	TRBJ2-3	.	TGTGCCAGCAACCTAGCGGGCGCCCGGACGCAGTATTTT	CASNLAGARTQYF
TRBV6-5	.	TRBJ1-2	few	TGTGCCAGCAGTTACTCGCCAGATAACTATGGCTACACCTTC	CASSYSPDNYGYTF
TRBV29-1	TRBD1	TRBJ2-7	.	TGCAGCGTCGGTACAGGGGTACACGAGCAGTACTTC	CSVGTGVHEQYF
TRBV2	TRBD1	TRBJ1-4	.	TGTGCCAGCAGACGGGGGACAGAGAATGAAAAACTGTTTTTT	CASRRGTENEKLFF
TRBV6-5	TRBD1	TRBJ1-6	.	TGTGCCAGCAGGAGGACAGGAAATTCACCCCTCCACTTT	CASRRTGNSPLHF
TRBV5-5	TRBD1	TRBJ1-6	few	TGTGCCAGCAGCTTGGGGGACAGGGAGGGCTCACCCCTCCACTTT	CASSLGDREGSPLHF
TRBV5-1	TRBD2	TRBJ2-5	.	TGCGCCAGCAGCTTGGGAGGTAGCGGGGCGGAAGAGACCCAGTACTTC	CASSLGGSGAEETQYF
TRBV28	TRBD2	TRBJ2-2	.	TGTGCCAGCAGTGAACTAGCGGCGAACACCGGGGAGCTGTTTTTT	CASSELAANTGELFF
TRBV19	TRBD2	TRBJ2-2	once	TGTGCCAGTAGTCTCCTGGGACTAGCGGGAGGAATGGACACCGGGGAGCTGTTTTTT	CASSLLGLAGGMDTGELFF
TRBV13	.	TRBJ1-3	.	TGTGCCAGCAGCGCGGGACTGAGCTCTGGAAACACCATATATTTT	CASSAGLSSGNTIYF
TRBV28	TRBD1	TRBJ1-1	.	TGTGCCGGCAGGGGGGCGAACACTGAAGCTTTCTTT	CAGRGANTEAFF
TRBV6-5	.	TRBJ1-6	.	TGTGCCAGCAGTTACTCGAATTATGGTGATAGTTCACCCCTCCACTTT	CASSYSNYGDSSPLHF
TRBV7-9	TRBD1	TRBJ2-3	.	TGTGCCAGCAGTCTGGGACAGGGAGAAGATACGCAGTATTTT	CASSLGQGEDTQYF
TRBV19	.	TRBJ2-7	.	TGTGCCAGTAAGGCCGGAGGGACCTACGAGCAGTACTTC	CASKAGGTYEQYF
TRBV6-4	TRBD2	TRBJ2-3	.	TGTGCCAGCAGTGCGGCGGGAGCCAGAGATACGCAGTATTTT	CASSAAGARDTQYF
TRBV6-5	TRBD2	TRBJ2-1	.	TGTGCCAGCAGCCGGACTAGCGGGGGCCATGAGCAGTTCTTC	CASSRTSGGHEQFF
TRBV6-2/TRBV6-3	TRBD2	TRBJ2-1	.	TGTGCCAGCAGCCCTGGACTAGCCCATTACAATGAGCAGTTCTTC	CASSPGLAHYNEQFF
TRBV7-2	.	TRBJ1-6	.	TGTGCCAGCAGCTTAGCAGGGGGGGCACCCCTCCACTTT	CASSLAGGAPLHF
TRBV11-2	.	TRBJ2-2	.	TGTGCCAGTTCTAGGATCGGGGAGCTGTTTTTT	CASSRIGELFF
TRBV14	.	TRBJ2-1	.	TGTGCCAGCACCCCCTCGGGTCCGGGTGAGCAGTTCTTC	CASTPSGPGEQFF
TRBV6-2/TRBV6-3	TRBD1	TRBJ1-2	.	TGTGCCAGCAGTAAAACAGGGGCTGGCTACACCTTC	CASSKTGAGYTF
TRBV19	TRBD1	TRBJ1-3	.	TGTGCCAGTCGCACAGCCGGGACAGGGTCGAACACCATATATTTT	CASRTAGTGSNTIYF
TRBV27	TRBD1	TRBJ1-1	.	TGTGCCAGCAGTCCCAGGGGGACAGGGCTGAACACTGAAGCTTTCTTT	CASSPRGTGLNTEAFF
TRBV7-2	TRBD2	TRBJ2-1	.	TGTGCCAGCAGCTACCCGGGACTAGCGGGAGCCTACAATGAGCAGTTCTTC	CASSYPGLAGAYNEQFF
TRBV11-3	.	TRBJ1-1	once	TGTGCCAGCAGCTCTAGTTTGTGGTACACTGAAGCTTTCTTT	CASSSSLWYTEAFF
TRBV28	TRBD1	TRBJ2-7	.	TGTGCCAGCAGGTCCGGACAGGGCTACGAGCAGTACTTC	CASRSGQGYEQYF